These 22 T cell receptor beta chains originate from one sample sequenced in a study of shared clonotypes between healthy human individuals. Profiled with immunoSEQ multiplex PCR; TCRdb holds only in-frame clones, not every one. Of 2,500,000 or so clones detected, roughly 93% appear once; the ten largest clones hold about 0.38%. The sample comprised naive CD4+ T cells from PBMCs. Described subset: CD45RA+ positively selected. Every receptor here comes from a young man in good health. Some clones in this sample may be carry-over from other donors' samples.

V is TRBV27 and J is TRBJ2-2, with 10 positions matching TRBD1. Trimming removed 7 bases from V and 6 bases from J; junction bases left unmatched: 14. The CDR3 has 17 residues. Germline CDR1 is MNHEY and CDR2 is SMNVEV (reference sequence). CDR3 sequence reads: CASILTGGVLMSGELFF. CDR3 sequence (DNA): TGTGCCAGCATACTGACAGGGGGCGTCTTAATGTCCGGGGAGCTGTTTTTT.

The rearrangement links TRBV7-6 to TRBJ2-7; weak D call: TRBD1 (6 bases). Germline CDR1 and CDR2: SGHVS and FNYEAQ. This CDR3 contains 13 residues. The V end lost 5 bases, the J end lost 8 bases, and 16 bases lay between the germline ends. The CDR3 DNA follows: TGTGCCAGCAGCCCTGACAGGCTACGAAAGCAGTACTTC. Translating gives CASSPDRLRKQYF.

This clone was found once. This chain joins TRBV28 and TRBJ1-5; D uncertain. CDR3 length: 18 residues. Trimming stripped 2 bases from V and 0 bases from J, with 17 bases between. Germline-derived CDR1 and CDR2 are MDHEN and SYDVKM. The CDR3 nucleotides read TGTGCCAGCAGTTTAAATAAACGGGGAGCTTATAGCAATCAGCCCCAGCATTTT. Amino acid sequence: CASSLNKRGAYSNQPQHF.

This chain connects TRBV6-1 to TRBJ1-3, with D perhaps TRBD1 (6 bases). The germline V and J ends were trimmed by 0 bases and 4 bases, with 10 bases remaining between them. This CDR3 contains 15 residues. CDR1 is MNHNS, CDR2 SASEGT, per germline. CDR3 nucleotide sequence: TGTGCCAGCAGTGAAGCTCAGGGGACGGGAAACACCATATATTTT. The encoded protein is CASSEAQGTGNTIYF.

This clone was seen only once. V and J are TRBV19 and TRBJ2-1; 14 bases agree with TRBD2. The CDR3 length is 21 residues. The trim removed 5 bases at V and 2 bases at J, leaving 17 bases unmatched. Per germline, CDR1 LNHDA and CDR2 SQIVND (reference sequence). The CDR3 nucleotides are TGTGCCAGTAGTTTAAAATCCCAAACGGGACTAGCGGGAGAAACCTACAATGAGCAGTTCTTC. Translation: CASSLKSQTGLAGETYNEQFF.

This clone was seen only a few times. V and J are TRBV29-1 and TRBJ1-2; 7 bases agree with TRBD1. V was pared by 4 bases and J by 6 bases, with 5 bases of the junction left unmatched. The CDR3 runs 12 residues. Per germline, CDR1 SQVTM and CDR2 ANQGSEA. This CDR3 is CSVVRQGDGYTF. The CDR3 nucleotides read TGCAGCGTTGTTAGACAGGGAGATGGCTACACCTTC.

The CDR3 DNA reads TGTGCCAGCATCTCGCACGGGACATTTAGCACAGATACGCAGTATTTT. Amino acid sequence: CASISHGTFSTDTQYF. This chain connects TRBV28 to TRBJ2-3; possibly TRBD1 for D (6 bases). V lost 7 bases and J lost 0, with 17 bases in between. Germline V gene data show CDR1 as MDHEN and CDR2 as SYDVKM. This CDR3 has 16 residues.

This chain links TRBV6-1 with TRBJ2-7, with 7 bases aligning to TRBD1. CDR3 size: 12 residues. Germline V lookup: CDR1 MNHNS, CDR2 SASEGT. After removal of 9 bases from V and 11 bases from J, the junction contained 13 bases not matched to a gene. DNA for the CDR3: TGTGCCAGGTACCCGGGGACAGCCGTGGAGTACTTC. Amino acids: CARYPGTAVEYF.

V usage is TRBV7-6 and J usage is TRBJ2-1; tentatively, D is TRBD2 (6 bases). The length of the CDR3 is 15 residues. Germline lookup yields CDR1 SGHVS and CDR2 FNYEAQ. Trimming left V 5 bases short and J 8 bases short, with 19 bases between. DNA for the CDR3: TGTGCCAGCAGCAAAAACCGGAGGGCCGGGGATGAGCAGTTCTTC. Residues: CASSKNRRAGDEQFF.

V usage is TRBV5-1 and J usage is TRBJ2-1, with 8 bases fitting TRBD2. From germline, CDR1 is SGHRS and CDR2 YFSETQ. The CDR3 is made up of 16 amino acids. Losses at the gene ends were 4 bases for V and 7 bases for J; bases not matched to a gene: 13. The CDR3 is CASSPGLVRFENEQFF. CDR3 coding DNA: TGCGCCAGCAGCCCGGGACTAGTTAGGTTCGAGAATGAGCAGTTCTTC.

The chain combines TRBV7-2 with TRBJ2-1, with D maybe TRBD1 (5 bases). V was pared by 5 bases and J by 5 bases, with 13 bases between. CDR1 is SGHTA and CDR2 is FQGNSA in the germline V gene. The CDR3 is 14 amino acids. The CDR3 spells CASSKLRQNNEQFF. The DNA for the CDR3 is TGTGCCAGCAGCAAGCTAAGACAGAACAATGAGCAGTTCTTC. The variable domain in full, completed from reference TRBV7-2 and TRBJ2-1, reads GAGVSQSPSNKVTEKGKDVELRCDPISGHTALYWYRQSLGQGLEFLIYFQGNSAPDKSGLPSDRFSAERTGGSVSTLTIQRTQQEDSAVYLCASSKLRQNNEQFFGPGTRLTVL.

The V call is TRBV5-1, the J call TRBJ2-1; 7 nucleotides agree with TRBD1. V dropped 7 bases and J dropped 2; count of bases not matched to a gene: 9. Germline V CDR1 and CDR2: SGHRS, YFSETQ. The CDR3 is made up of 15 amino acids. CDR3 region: CASAKGTDPYNEQFF. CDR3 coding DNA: TGCGCCAGCGCCAAGGGGACAGACCCCTACAATGAGCAGTTCTTC.

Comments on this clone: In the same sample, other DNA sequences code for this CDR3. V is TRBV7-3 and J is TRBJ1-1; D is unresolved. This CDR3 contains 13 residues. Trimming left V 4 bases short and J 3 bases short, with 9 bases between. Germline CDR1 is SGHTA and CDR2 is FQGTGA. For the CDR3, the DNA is TGTGCCAGCAGCTCTCTTACGGACACTGAAGCTTTCTTT. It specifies CASSSLTDTEAFF.

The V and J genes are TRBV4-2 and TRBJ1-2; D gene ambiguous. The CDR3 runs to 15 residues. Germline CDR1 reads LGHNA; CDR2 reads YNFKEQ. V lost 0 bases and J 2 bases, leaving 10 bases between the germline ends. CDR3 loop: CASSQEPQTNYGYTF. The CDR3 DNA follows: TGTGCCAGCAGCCAAGAGCCACAGACAAACTATGGCTACACCTTC.

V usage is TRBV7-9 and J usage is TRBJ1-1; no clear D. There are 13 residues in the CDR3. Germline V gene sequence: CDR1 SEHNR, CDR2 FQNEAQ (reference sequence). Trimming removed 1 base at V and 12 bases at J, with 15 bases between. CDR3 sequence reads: CASSLGASDETFF. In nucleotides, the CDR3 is TGTGCCAGCAGCTTAGGTGCGTCCGACGAGACTTTCTTT. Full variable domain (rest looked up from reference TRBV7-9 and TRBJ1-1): DTGVSQNPRHKITKRGQNVTFRCDPISEHNRLYWYRQTLGQGPEFLTYFQNEAQLEKSRLLSDRFSAERPKGSFSTLEIQRTEQGDSAMYLCASSLGASDETFFGQGTRLTVV.

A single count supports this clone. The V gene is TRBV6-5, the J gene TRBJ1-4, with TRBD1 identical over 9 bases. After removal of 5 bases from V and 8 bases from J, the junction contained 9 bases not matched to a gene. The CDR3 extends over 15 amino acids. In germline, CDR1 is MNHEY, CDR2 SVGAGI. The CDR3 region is CASSPTGGLVEKLFF. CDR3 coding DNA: TGTGCCAGCAGTCCTACAGGGGGCCTAGTGGAAAAACTGTTTTTT.

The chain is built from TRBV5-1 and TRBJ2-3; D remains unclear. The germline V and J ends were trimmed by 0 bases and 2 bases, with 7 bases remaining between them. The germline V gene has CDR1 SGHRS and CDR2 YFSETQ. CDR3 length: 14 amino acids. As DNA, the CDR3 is TGCGCCAGCAGCTTGGAAATCCCCACAGATACGCAGTATTTT. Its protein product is CASSLEIPTDTQYF.

CDR3 nucleotide sequence: TGTGCCAGCAGCTCCAACGGTCAGGAGCAGTACTTC. It codes for CASSSNGQEQYF. The V and J genes are TRBV7-7 and TRBJ2-7; D is undetermined. The CDR3 has 12 residues. Germline V gene data show CDR1 as SSHAT and CDR2 as FNYEAQ (reference sequence). Trimming took off 4 bases at V and 7 bases at J, with 11 bases between the two ends. The full variable domain, in which reference TRBV7-7 and TRBJ2-7 provide the parts outside the CDR3, is GAGVSQSPRYKVTKRGQDVTLRCDPISSHATLYWYQQALGQGPEFLTYFNYEAQPDKSGLPSDRFSAERPEGSISTLTIQRTEQRDSAMYRCASSSNGQEQYFGPGTRLTVT.

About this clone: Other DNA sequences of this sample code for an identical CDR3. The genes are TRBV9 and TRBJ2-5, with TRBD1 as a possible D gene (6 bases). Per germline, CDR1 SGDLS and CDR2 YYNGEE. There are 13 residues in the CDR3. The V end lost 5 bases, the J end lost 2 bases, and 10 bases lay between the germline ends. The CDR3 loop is CASSFQGQETQYF. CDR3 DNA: TGTGCCAGCAGTTTCCAGGGGCAAGAGACCCAGTACTTC. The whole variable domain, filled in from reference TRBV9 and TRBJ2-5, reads DSGVTQTPKHLITATGQRVTLRCSPRSGDLSVYWYQQSLDQGLQFLIQYYNGEERAKGNILERFSAQQFPDLHSELNLSSLELGDSALYFCASSFQGQETQYFGPGTRLLVL.

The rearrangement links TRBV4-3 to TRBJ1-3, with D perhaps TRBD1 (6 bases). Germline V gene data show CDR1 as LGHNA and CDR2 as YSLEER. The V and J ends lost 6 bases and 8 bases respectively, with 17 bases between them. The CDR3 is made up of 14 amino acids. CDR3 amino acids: CASSEVRKGDTIYF. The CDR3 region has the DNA TGCGCCAGCAGTGAGGTGCGGAAGGGGGACACCATATATTTT.

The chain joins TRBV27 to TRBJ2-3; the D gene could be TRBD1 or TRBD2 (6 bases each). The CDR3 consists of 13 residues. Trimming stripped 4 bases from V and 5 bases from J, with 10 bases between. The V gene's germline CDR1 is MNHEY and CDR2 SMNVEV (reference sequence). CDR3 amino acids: CASSWGAKDTQYF. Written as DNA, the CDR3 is TGTGCCAGCAGTTGGGGGGCGAAAGATACGCAGTATTTT.

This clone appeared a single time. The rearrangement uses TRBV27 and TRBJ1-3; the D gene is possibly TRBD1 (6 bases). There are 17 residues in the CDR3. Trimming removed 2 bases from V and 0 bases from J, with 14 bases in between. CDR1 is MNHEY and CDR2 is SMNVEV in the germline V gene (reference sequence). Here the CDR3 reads CASSLRAGGRSGNTIYF. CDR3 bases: TGTGCCAGCAGTTTAAGGGCCGGGGGGCGCTCTGGAAACACCATATATTTT.